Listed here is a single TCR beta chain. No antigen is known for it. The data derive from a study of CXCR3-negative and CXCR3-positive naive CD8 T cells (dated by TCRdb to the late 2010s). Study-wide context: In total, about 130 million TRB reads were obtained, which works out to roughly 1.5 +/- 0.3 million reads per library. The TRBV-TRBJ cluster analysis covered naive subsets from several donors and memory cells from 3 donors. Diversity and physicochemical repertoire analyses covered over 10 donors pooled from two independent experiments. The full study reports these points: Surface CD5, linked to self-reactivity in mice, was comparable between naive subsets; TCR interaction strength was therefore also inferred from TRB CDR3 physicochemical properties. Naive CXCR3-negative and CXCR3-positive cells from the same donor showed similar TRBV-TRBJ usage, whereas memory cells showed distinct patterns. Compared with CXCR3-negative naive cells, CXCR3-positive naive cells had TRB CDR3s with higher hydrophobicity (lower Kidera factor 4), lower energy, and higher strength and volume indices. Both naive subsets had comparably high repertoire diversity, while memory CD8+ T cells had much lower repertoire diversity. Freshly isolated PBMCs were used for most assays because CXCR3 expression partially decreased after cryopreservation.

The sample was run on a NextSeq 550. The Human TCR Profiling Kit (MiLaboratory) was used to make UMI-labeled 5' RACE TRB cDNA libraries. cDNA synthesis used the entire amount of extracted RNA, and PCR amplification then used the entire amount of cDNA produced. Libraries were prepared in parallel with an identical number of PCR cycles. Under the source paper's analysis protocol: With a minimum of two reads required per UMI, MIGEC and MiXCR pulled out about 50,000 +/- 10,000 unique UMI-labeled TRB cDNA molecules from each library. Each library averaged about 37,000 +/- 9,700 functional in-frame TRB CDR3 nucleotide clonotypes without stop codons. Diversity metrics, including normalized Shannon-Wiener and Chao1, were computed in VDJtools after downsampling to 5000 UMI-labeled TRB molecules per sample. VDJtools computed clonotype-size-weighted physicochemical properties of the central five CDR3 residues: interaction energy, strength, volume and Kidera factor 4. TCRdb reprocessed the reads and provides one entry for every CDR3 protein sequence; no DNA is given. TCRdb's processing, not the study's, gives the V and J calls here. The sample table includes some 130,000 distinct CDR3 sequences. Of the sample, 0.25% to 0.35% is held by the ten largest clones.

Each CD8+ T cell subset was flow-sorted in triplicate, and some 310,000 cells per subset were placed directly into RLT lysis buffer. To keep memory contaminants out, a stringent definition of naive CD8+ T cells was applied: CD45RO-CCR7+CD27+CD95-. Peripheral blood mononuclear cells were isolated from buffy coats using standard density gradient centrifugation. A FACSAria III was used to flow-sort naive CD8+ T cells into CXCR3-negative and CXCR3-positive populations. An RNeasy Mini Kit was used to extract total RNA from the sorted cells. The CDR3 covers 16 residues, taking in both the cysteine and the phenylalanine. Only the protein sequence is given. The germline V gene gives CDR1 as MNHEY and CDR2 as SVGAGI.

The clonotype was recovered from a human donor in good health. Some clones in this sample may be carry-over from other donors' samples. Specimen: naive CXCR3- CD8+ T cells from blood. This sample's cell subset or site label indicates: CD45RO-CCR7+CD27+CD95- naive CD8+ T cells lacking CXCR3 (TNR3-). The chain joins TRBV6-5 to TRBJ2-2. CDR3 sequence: CASSRSRLANTGELFF.